The sequence of this TCR beta chain was determined in a study of read filtering for tumor transcriptome and immune sequencing (dated by TCRdb to 2020 to 2021). In terms of the full investigation: The cohort had about 17 male and 15 or so female patients with a mean age of roughly 70 years, ranging from roughly 45 to 85. TCR repertoires obtained by targeted immune repertoire sequencing and by bulk whole-transcriptome sequencing performed on the same bone marrow samples were compared. One main goal was a read-filtering strategy for immune repertoire data, in particular deciding whether clonotypes backed by only one read should be removed. Under revised international staging, roughly eight patients fell into R-ISS I, more than 15 into R-ISS II and six or seven into R-ISS III. Per sample, about 4.05 to 11 million TCR-region mapped reads were obtained with IR-seq, compared with only roughly 85 to 1273 with RNA-seq. Whole-transcriptome libraries were prepared with the TruSeq RNA Access Library Prep Kit after DNase treatment. General study outcomes and caveats: The sorted CD138-negative fraction was a mixed bone marrow immune population, not purified T cells. The correlation between IR-seq and RNA-seq shared clonotype proportions rose when single-read clonotypes were removed. In IR-seq, about 82% of clonotypes but 3% to 4.5% of total reads were represented by single-read clonotypes, whereas in RNA-seq, 74.6% of clonotypes and about 40% of reads were represented by single-read clonotypes. Clonotypes were captured by IR-seq at much higher depth and more reliably than by RNA-seq, and smaller IR-seq throughput was sufficient for identification of most shared clonotypes.

Bone marrow was sampled from every patient at the time of active disease. Isolation of bone marrow mononuclear cells was performed by Ficoll-Hypaque density gradient centrifugation. To remove myeloma plasma cells, the cells were labeled with CD138 magnetic microbeads on a MACS separator, and CD138-negative cells were then collected by negative selection. The purity of the isolated cells was checked by flow cytometry with CD138 antibodies on an Attune NxT. Total RNA was extracted using TRIzol reagent and was quantified on a NanoDrop spectrophotometer. For each patient, the CD138-negative bone marrow sample underwent paired RNA-seq and IR-seq. Relative to germline, V is 4 bases shorter and J is 6 bases shorter, with 19 bases between their ends. The CDR3 runs 15 residues from the cysteine to the phenylalanine. CDR3 DNA only is kept here, 45 bases in frame from base 1. Based on the germline V gene (reference sequence), the CDR1 and CDR2 sequences are LNHNV and YYDKDF.

TCR libraries were constructed from approximately 360 ng RNA using the Immunoverse kit, and molecular barcoded adaptors covering alpha/delta and beta/gamma chains were employed. The same RNA used for transcriptome sequencing was used for TCR library preparation. Sequencing of the TCR libraries was done on an Illumina HiSeq 4000 with 2 x 150 cycles. The original methods were these. MiXCR aligned TCR reads to human V, D, J and C references and assembled the aligned reads into CDR3 clonotypes, with quality filtering and error correction included. The tcR package in R was used for analysis of clonotype counts and gene usage diversity. Raw mapping reads were checked after the RNA-seq reads had been mapped by STAR aligner version 2.5.3a onto the human GRCh37 genome. To test how sequencing depth affects detected clonotypes, IR-seq fastq files were randomly downsampled with Seqtk 1.3. TCRdb redid the processing of the public reads, applying fastp at Q25 and MiXCR, and retained in-frame beta chains. Every entry covers one CDR3 protein and lists the most common genes and DNA from its rows. The V and J calls and clone size are TCRdb's, not the authors'. In this sample the table shows tens of thousands of distinct CDR3 sequences, about a fifth of which occur a single time. The ten largest clonotypes hold 30% to 45% of the sample.

There are many counts of this clonotype. Its antigen specificity is not known. It has no much larger one-base neighbor in the sample; base qualities were not kept. Sequencing was done on a sample of a population of CD138-negative cells sorted from bone marrow. The cell subset or site label, as the study defines it: bone marrow mononuclear cells depleted of CD138+ plasma/myeloma cells by negative magnetic selection. This clonotype originated in a donor at least 40 years old with multiple myeloma. The chain joins TRBV15 to TRBJ2-7; TRBD1 is perhaps the D gene, given 5 matching bases. CDR3 loop: CATSTRQWAYGEQYF. The nucleotides are TGTGCCACCAGCACACGACAGTGGGCCTACGGCGAGCAGTACTTC.